The sequence of this T cell receptor (beta chain) was determined in a study of T cell responses to AZD1222 COVID-19 vaccine. The germline CDR1 and CDR2 sequences are LGHDT and YNNKEL (reference sequence). The CDR3 sequence is 17 residues long. V lost 0 bases, J lost 2 bases, and 5 bases stayed unmatched. This table comes from immunoSEQ multiplex PCR, and its TCRdb copy is limited to in-frame clones, with some not included. The sample has approximately 160,000 clones, about 91% seen once. The sequencing used peripheral blood, collected 28 days after the second AZD1222 dose. This clonotype was sampled from an adult who received the AZD1222 COVID-19 vaccine. The gene calls are TRBV3-1 (or the pseudogene TRBV3-2) and TRBJ1-3, with 9 bases that match TRBD1. CDR3 in amino acids: CASSQDVTGGPGNTIYF. As DNA, the CDR3 is TGTGCCAGCAGCCAAGATGTCACAGGGGGCCCTGGAAACACCATATATTTT.